These T cell receptor beta chains were read from a single sample in a study of shared clonotypes between healthy human individuals. TCRdb keeps only in-frame clones here, not all; method: immunoSEQ multiplex PCR. Of about 380,000 clones in the sample, 96% were seen once. The material sequenced was memory CD8+ T cells sorted from blood. The receptor source for this set is a man aged 30 to 39 in good health. Both conserved end residues are part of each CDR3. A D gene is named only where the DNA matches it firmly. Where a row states a size, it is once, few, many or the class of an expanded clone; other rows omit it.

TRBV5-1	TRBD1	-	TRBJ1-3	CASSISPGTERIEYF	TGCGCCAGCAGCATTTCCCCCGGGACAGAGAGGATTGAATATTTT
TRBV7-9	-	-	TRBJ1-1	CASSFVPSPTEAFF	TGTGCCAGCAGCTTTGTTCCCTCCCCGACTGAAGCTTTCTTT
TRBV19	TRBD1	-	TRBJ2-7	CASSPTGTGAYEQYF	TGTGCCAGTAGTCCCACCGGGACAGGGGCCTACGAGCAGTACTTC
TRBV19	TRBD2	-	TRBJ2-3	CASSSGTSLFGTQYF	TGTGCCAGTAGTAGCGGGACTAGCCTTTTCGGTACGCAGTATTTT
TRBV2	TRBD2	-	TRBJ2-2	CASMIAGGLGGELFF	TGTGCCTCGATGATAGCGGGAGGATTGGGCGGGGAGCTGTTTTTT
TRBV5-1	TRBD2	-	TRBJ2-2	CASSLGLAGNTGELFF	TGCGCCAGCAGCTTGGGACTAGCGGGAAACACCGGGGAGCTGTTTTTT
TRBV5-8	-	-	TRBJ1-2	CASSIGLPNYGYTF	TGTGCCAGCAGCATCGGACTGCCTAACTATGGCTACACCTTC
TRBV6-6	TRBD1	-	TRBJ1-2	CASSFPQGADGYTF	TGTGCCAGCAGTTTTCCACAGGGGGCAGATGGCTACACCTTC
TRBV7-8	-	once	TRBJ2-5	CASSLKNSQETQYF	TGTGCCAGCAGCTTAAAGAACAGCCAAGAGACCCAGTACTTC
TRBV7-2	-	-	TRBJ2-7	CASSLRPGNDYEQYF	TGTGCCAGCAGCTTACGTCCGGGGAACGACTACGAGCAGTACTTC
TRBV5-1	-	-	TRBJ2-1	CASSLDYYNEQFF	TGCGCCAGCAGCTTGGACTATTACAATGAGCAGTTCTTC
TRBV11-3	TRBD2	-	TRBJ2-1	CASSLASGSNEQFF	TGTGCCAGCAGCTTAGCTAGCGGGAGCAATGAGCAGTTCTTC
TRBV7-9	-	-	TRBJ2-6	CASSSGWAGRSGANVLTF	TGTGCCAGCAGCTCCGGGTGGGCAGGCCGCTCTGGGGCCAACGTCCTGACTTTC
TRBV28	-	-	TRBJ2-7	CASSPDYAASYEQYF	TGTGCCAGCAGTCCCGACTACGCCGCTTCCTACGAGCAGTACTTC
TRBV6-1	TRBD2	-	TRBJ2-3	CASSDGGRGTDTQYF	TGTGCCAGCAGTGATGGCGGGAGAGGCACAGATACGCAGTATTTT
TRBV6-1	TRBD2	-	TRBJ2-7	CASGPSGTYEQYF	TGTGCGAGCGGGCCTAGCGGGACCTACGAGCAGTACTTC
TRBV7-2	-	-	TRBJ1-1	CASSLQGNTEAFF	TGTGCCAGCAGCCTACAGGGGAACACTGAAGCTTTCTTT
TRBV5-6	TRBD1	once	TRBJ2-7	CASSYTGGYEQYF	TGTGCCAGCAGCTATACAGGGGGCTACGAGCAGTACTTC
TRBV9	-	-	TRBJ2-6	CASSVEGSPLTGANVLTF	TGTGCCAGCAGCGTAGAGGGGTCGCCCCTGACTGGGGCCAACGTCCTGACTTTC
TRBV5-4	-	-	TRBJ2-1	CASSLASSYNEQFF	TGTGCCAGCAGCTTAGCGAGCTCCTACAATGAGCAGTTCTTC
TRBV2	-	-	TRBJ2-3	CASIPEVNTDTQYF	TGTGCCAGCATCCCGGAGGTAAACACAGATACGCAGTATTTT
TRBV6-5	-	-	TRBJ1-2	CASSYDDSLLYGYTF	TGTGCCAGCAGTTACGACGACAGCCTACTCTATGGCTACACCTTC
TRBV5-1	TRBD2	-	TRBJ2-1	CASSLFASGNGGEQFF	TGCGCCAGCAGCTTGTTCGCTAGCGGGAACGGCGGTGAGCAGTTCTTC
TRBV4-2	-	once	TRBJ1-1	CASSQDLHRQAVTEAFF	TGTGCCAGCAGCCAAGACCTCCATCGACAGGCCGTCACTGAAGCTTTCTTT
TRBV6-5	-	once	TRBJ2-3	CASRKQIDTDTQYF	TGTGCCAGCAGAAAACAGATAGACACAGATACGCAGTATTTT
TRBV2	-	-	TRBJ2-3	CASGRDVQDTQYF	TGTGCCAGCGGTCGGGACGTCCAAGATACGCAGTATTTT
TRBV27	-	-	TRBJ2-7	CASSLMGMRDYEQYF	TGTGCCAGCAGTTTAATGGGGATGCGGGACTACGAGCAGTACTTC
TRBV7-3	TRBD2	-	TRBJ2-2	CASSSAGGAGELFF	TGTGCCAGCAGCTCCGCCGGGGGGGCCGGGGAGCTGTTTTTT
TRBV28	-	-	TRBJ2-5	CASSLAGNQETQYF	TGTGCCAGCAGTTTGGCAGGGAACCAAGAGACCCAGTACTTC
TRBV10-3	-	-	TRBJ2-7	CAISESANNYEQYF	TGTGCCATCAGTGAGTCGGCCAACAACTACGAGCAGTACTTC
TRBV20-1	-	-	TRBJ1-2	CSARGIPGYTF	TGCAGTGCTAGAGGAATTCCCGGCTACACCTTC
TRBV19	TRBD1	-	TRBJ1-2	CASSLWTGDYGYTF	TGTGCCAGTAGTTTATGGACAGGGGACTATGGCTACACCTTC
TRBV5-1	TRBD1	-	TRBJ2-7	CASSPGQGAYEQYF	TGCGCCAGCAGCCCCGGACAGGGTGCCTACGAGCAGTACTTC
TRBV19	TRBD2	few	TRBJ2-2	CASSIGTSGNTGELFF	TGTGCCAGTAGTATAGGGACTAGCGGGAACACCGGGGAGCTGTTTTTT
TRBV4-1	-	-	TRBJ2-4	CASSQVVVAKNIQYF	TGCGCCAGCAGCCAAGTTGTGGTAGCCAAAAACATTCAGTACTTC
TRBV6-5	TRBD1	-	TRBJ2-5	CASSSTGGAETQYF	TGTGCCAGCAGTTCAACAGGGGGCGCTGAGACCCAGTACTTC
TRBV5-1	TRBD2	once	TRBJ2-2	CASAGTSDTGELFF	TGCGCCAGCGCTGGGACTAGCGACACCGGGGAGCTGTTTTTT
TRBV11-2	-	once	TRBJ1-2	CASSLGVGYTF	TGTGCCAGCAGCTTGGGGGTTGGCTACACCTTC
TRBV5-6	-	-	TRBJ2-7	CASSLGQHYEQYF	TGTGCCAGCAGCTTGGGGCAGCACTACGAGCAGTACTTC
TRBV27	TRBD1	-	TRBJ2-7	CASSPGQGNEQYF	TGTGCCAGCAGTCCGGGACAGGGGAACGAGCAGTACTTC
TRBV5-1	-	once	TRBJ1-2	CASSLAPGTGYGYTF	TGCGCCAGCAGCTTGGCCCCAGGAACGGGCTATGGCTACACCTTC
TRBV28	-	-	TRBJ1-5	CASSFGNQPQHF	TGTGCCAGCAGTTTCGGAAATCAGCCCCAGCATTTT
TRBV7-2	-	-	TRBJ1-1	CASSQSGRGRAFF	TGTGCCAGCAGTCAAAGCGGTCGGGGACGGGCTTTCTTT
TRBV27	-	-	TRBJ2-2	CASSKSGTIFNTGELFF	TGTGCCAGCAGCAAATCTGGGACAATCTTTAACACCGGGGAGCTGTTTTTT
TRBV11-2	-	-	TRBJ1-3	CASSLDLSGNTIYF	TGTGCCAGCAGCTTAGATCTCTCTGGAAACACCATATATTTT
TRBV6-5	TRBD2	-	TRBJ2-7	CASSRLAGVQLSYF	TGTGCCAGCAGCCGACTAGCGGGAGTTCAATTGTCGTACTTC
TRBV2	TRBD2	-	TRBJ2-3	CASRDSGTSGFTDTQYF	TGTGCCAGCAGAGATTCCGGGACTAGCGGTTTCACAGATACGCAGTATTTT
TRBV13	-	-	TRBJ2-7	CASSFSGEQYF	TGTGCCAGCAGCTTTTCCGGCGAGCAGTACTTC
TRBV12-5	-	-	TRBJ2-3	CASGLGETGTDTQYF	TGTGCTAGTGGTTTGGGGGAGACTGGGACAGATACGCAGTATTTT
TRBV10-3	TRBD2	-	TRBJ2-1	CAISTRLAGSRLYNEQFF	TGTGCCATCAGTACGCGACTAGCGGGATCTAGGTTGTACAATGAGCAGTTCTTC
TRBV13	-	-	TRBJ1-2	CASATSGVRPSGYTF	TGTGCCAGCGCCACATCGGGGGTGAGGCCCAGCGGCTACACCTTC
TRBV29-1	-	once	TRBJ2-5	CSVGRAGQETQYF	TGCAGCGTCGGACGGGCAGGACAAGAGACCCAGTACTTC
TRBV28	-	-	TRBJ2-3	CASSPDHTQYF	TGTGCCAGCAGTCCAGACCATACGCAGTATTTT
TRBV5-4	-	-	TRBJ2-4	CASSSRDTKNIQYF	TGTGCCAGCAGCTCCCGGGACACAAAAAACATTCAGTACTTC
TRBV28	-	-	TRBJ2-3	CASSLSGHLSTDTQYF	TGTGCCAGCAGTTTATCTGGACACCTAAGCACAGATACGCAGTATTTT
TRBV5-4	-	-	TRBJ2-3	CASSPRQGPDTQYF	TGTGCCAGCAGCCCCCGGCAGGGGCCAGATACGCAGTATTTT
TRBV4-1	TRBD2	-	TRBJ2-1	CASSPGLAGVKNEQFF	TGCGCCAGCAGCCCAGGACTAGCGGGCGTAAAAAATGAGCAGTTCTTC
TRBV10-3	-	-	TRBJ1-1	CAISEGTTEAFF	TGTGCCATCAGCGAGGGGACTACTGAAGCTTTCTTT
TRBV27	TRBD2	-	TRBJ2-1	CASRLGAGSRNEQFF	TGTGCCAGCAGGTTGGGAGCGGGATCGAGGAATGAGCAGTTCTTC